This T cell receptor (beta chain) is from a study of CD8 T cells in Susac syndrome (dated by TCRdb to about 2019). A note on the overall study: The study used repertoire sequencing to test whether antigen drove CD8+ T cell activation and differentiation in Susac syndrome.

Peripheral blood CD8+ and CD4+ T cells from healthy donors, Susac syndrome patients and multiple sclerosis patients were profiled using high-throughput TCR beta sequencing. Multiple sclerosis controls were treatment-naive patients with stable or active relapsing-remitting disease fulfilling revised McDonald criteria. Bulk CD8+ and CD4+ T cells were purified magnetically by negative isolation, whereas CD8+ TEMRA cells were enriched by FACS. Blood was collected in EDTA tubes and processed within 24 hours, with PBMCs isolated through density gradient centrifugation. PBMCs intended for TCR sequencing were cryopreserved in liquid nitrogen and thawed later in a water bath at 37 degrees C. The sorted or isolated CD4+, CD8+ and CD8+ TEMRA cells had a purity of 90% or higher. The germline V gene encodes CDR1 SGHDN and CDR2 FVKESK. Trimming takes 1 base off V and 0 bases off J; junction bases not matched to a gene: 3. CDR3 length: 18 amino acids, cysteine to phenylalanine. The sequence is cut down to CDR3 DNA, 54 bases in frame from base 1.

Concerning this clonotype itself: What antigen it recognizes has not been identified. The sample holds no much larger clone one base away, and base qualities are not on file.

RNA was extracted with the RNeasy kit and about 0.45 to 1 ug was reverse transcribed using random hexamers. The immunoSEQ multiplex PCR assay, which covers 54 Vbeta and 13 Jbeta segments, was used to amplify TCR beta CDR3 regions. To correct PCR amplification bias, a synthetic template baseline was used for both primer optimization and computational correction. In the original analysis: Reads were annotated to V, D and J genes per IMGT and analyzed with immunoSEQ Analyzer, keeping only productive sequences. Clonality was calculated as one minus the Shannon entropy normalized by log2 of the number of productive unique sequences. Public and private clones were assessed among the 100 most prevalent clones of each patient and control. Susac-specific clones were defined as absent from healthy and MS cohorts, 1052 published viral clones and other ImmuneACCESS disease sequences. TCRdb trimmed public reads at Q25 via fastp, called clones via MiXCR and kept in-frame beta chains. Merged by CDR3 protein, the rows form single entries marked with the most common genes and DNA. The V and J calls and clone size are TCRdb's, not the authors'. For this sample the table gives 250,000 to 350,000 distinct CDR3 sequences, of which about 91% were detected only once. The ten largest account for roughly 0.064% of the sample.

The investigation overall reported the following: The TCR sequencing and HLA analysis was acknowledged to have included a relatively small number of individuals.

The sequence was collected from a human donor with multiple sclerosis. The V gene is TRBV14 and the J gene is TRBJ2-6; TRBD1 fits 10 bases in the junction. The sample consisted of CD4+ T cells from PBMCs. The base sequence is TGTGCCAGCAGCCAAGGACAGGGGGCAGTCTCTGGGGCCAACGTCCTGACTTTC. This translates into CASSQGQGAVSGANVLTF.